These 22 T cell receptor beta chains came from one sample sequenced in a study of breast tumors, draining lymph nodes, adjacent tissues. TCRdb passed the multiplex PCR reads through MiXCR, listing each CDR3 protein once. The sample contains around 12,000 distinct CDR3 sequences, roughly 70% of which appear only once. The sample was tumor-adjacent breast tissue. Receptors were obtained from a female donor with breast cancer. Some clones in this sample may be carry-over from other donors' samples.

In its sample, this clonotype was seen many times. CDR3 coding DNA: TGTGCCAGCAGGAAGGGACAGAGGAACACCGGGGAGCTGTTTTTT. It encodes CASRKGQRNTGELFF. The rearrangement uses TRBV27 and TRBJ2-2; 7 bases are shared with TRBD1. V lost 6 bases to trimming and J lost 1 base; unmatched junction nucleotides: 5. Germline V gives CDR1 MNHEY, CDR2 SMNVEV (reference sequence). There are 15 residues in the CDR3.

This clonotype is judged medium-sized. The chain combines TRBV11-2 with TRBJ2-5; TRBD2 might be the D (6 bases). V dropped 1 base and J dropped 5 bases, with 14 bases sitting between them. The CDR3 has 15 residues. Per the germline V gene, CDR1 is SGHAT and CDR2 is FQNNGV. In DNA form, the CDR3 reads TGTGCCAGCAGCTTAGGAGGGAGGCTAGCGGAGACCCAGTACTTC. It encodes CASSLGGRLAETQYF. Drawing the rest from reference TRBV11-2 and TRBJ2-5, the complete variable domain is EAGVAQSPRYKIIEKRQSVAFWCNPISGHATLYWYQQILGQGPKLLIQFQNNGVVDDSQLPKDRFSAERLKGVDSTLKIQPAKLEDSAVYLCASSLGGRLAETQYFGPGTRLLVL.

This clonotype is a singleton in its sample. The V gene is TRBV7-8, the J gene TRBJ1-2; the D is unclear. Germline V CDR1 and CDR2: SGHVS, FQNEAQ. The CDR3 loop spans 11 amino acids. Deletions cut 4 bases from V and 8 bases from J, with 8 bases between. The CDR3 here is CASSSPTGYTF. CDR3 DNA sequence: TGTGCCAGCAGCTCACCCACAGGCTACACCTTC. Using reference TRBV7-8 and TRBJ1-2 for the parts outside the CDR3, the full variable domain is GAGVSQSPRYKVAKRGQDVALRCDPISGHVSLFWYQQALGQGPEFLTYFQNEAQLDKSGLPSDRFFAERPEGSVSTLKIQRTQQEDSAVYLCASSSPTGYTFGSGTRLTVV.

This clonotype was found once. This chain joins TRBV20-1 and TRBJ2-2; the D gene is possibly TRBD2 (8 bases). This CDR3 comprises 18 residues. Per the germline V gene, CDR1 is DFQATT and CDR2 is SNEGSKA (reference sequence). With 3 bases removed from V and 10 bases from J, the gap between germline ends came to 30 bases. This CDR3 reads CSARRVSGIRKGAEELFF. CDR3 DNA: TGCAGTGCTAGGCGAGTTAGCGGGATAAGAAAGGGGGCCGAGGAGCTGTTTTTT.

In DNA form, the CDR3 reads TGTGCCAGCAGTTATGGGGACGGCTATAATTCACCCCTCCACTTT. Amino acids: CASSYGDGYNSPLHF. The rearrangement joins TRBV6-2 or TRBV6-3 to TRBJ1-6; D might be TRBD1 (5 bases). The CDR3 spans 15 residues. V lost 3 bases and J 3 bases, leaving 9 bases between the germline ends. The germline gives CDR1 MNHEY, CDR2 SVGEGT.

J is TRBJ2-3 and V is TRBV7-9, with TRBD2 matching 14 bases. After removal of 3 bases from V and 6 bases from J, the junction contained 5 bases not matched to a gene. CDR1 is SEHNR, CDR2 FQNEAQ, per germline (reference sequence). There are 16 residues in the CDR3. For the CDR3, the DNA is TGTGCCAGCAGCTTGGGACTAGCGGGAGAATGGGATACGCAGTATTTT. Amino acids: CASSLGLAGEWDTQYF.

The chain has TRBV15 and TRBJ1-5; no clear D gene. Germline V gene data show CDR1 as LNHNV and CDR2 as YYDKDF (reference sequence). V was pared by 3 bases and J by 2 bases, with 14 bases between. CDR3 size: 16 residues. CDR3 residues: CATSRAVGVGNQPQHF. CDR3 sequence (DNA): TGTGCCACCAGCAGGGCGGTTGGAGTTGGCAATCAGCCCCAGCATTTT.

CDR3 DNA sequence: TGTGCCAGTAGTACGGGGCCGGCCGGGGAGCTGTTTTTT. This gives the protein CASSTGPAGELFF. V gene TRBV19 combines with J gene TRBJ2-2; D tentatively reads TRBD1 or TRBD2 (5 bases each). The CDR3 is 13 amino acids. Germline loops: CDR1 LNHDA, CDR2 SQIVND (reference sequence). The V gene lost 4 bases and the J gene lost 6 bases, with 9 bases spanning the gap. The variable domain in full, completed from reference TRBV19 and TRBJ2-2, reads DGGITQSPKYLFRKEGQNVTLSCEQNLNHDAMYWYRQDPGQGLRLIYYSQIVNDFQKGDIAEGYSVSREKKESFPLTVTSAQKNPTAFYLCASSTGPAGELFFGEGSRLTVL.

The rearrangement uses TRBV5-6 and TRBJ2-5; 11 bases align to TRBD2. Trimming removed 4 bases from V and 1 base from J; junction bases left unmatched: 6. CDR3 length: 16 residues. Germline V CDR1 and CDR2: SGHDT, YYEEEE. The CDR3 sequence: CASSQGLAEVQETQYF. As DNA, the CDR3 is TGTGCCAGCAGCCAGGGACTAGCGGAGGTCCAAGAGACCCAGTACTTC.

Here the CDR3 reads CAWNRALGTEAFF. In DNA form, the CDR3 reads TGTGCCTGGAACCGGGCCCTGGGGACTGAAGCTTTCTTT. The V and J genes are TRBV30 and TRBJ1-1; D gene unclear. The CDR3 runs to 13 residues. Trimming pared 4 bases from V and 5 bases from J, leaving 14 bases between. Germline V gene data show CDR1 as GTSNPN and CDR2 as SVGIG (reference sequence).

The chain recombines TRBV20-1 with TRBJ2-5; 10 nucleotides align to TRBD1. The length of the CDR3 is 15 residues. In germline, CDR1 is DFQATT, CDR2 SNEGSKA (reference sequence). J gave up 1 base and V 1 base, and 3 bases lay outside the gene matches. The CDR3 protein is CSARGRDRGQETQYF. The CDR3 bases are TGCAGTGCTAGAGGCCGGGACAGGGGCCAAGAGACCCAGTACTTC.

This clonotype has a count of ten or more. CDR3 residues: CSALLRTDTQYF. The CDR3, as DNA: TGCAGTGCTCTTCTTAGGACAGATACGCAGTATTTT. This chain connects TRBV20-1 to TRBJ2-3, with D hard to call. The V end was cut by 5 bases, the J end by 3 bases, with 9 bases between. The CDR3 is 12 residues long. Germline V gives CDR1 DFQATT, CDR2 SNEGSKA (reference sequence).

V gene TRBV2 combines with J gene TRBJ1-6, with a weak D call TRBD1 (5 bases). Germline V gene lookup returns CDR1 SNHLY and CDR2 FYNNEI. The CDR3 totals 16 residues. Trimming removed 4 bases at V and 5 bases at J, with 15 bases between. The CDR3 is CASSVPGAGNNSPLHF. The DNA of the CDR3 is TGTGCCAGCAGTGTGCCCGGGGCAGGGAATAATTCACCCCTCCACTTT.

This clonotype is medium-sized within its sample. The chain uses TRBV2 and TRBJ2-1, with 7 bases lining up with TRBD1. Germline V lookup: CDR1 SNHLY, CDR2 FYNNEI. This CDR3 has 13 amino acids. V shed 4 bases and J 4 bases; nucleotides not matched to a gene: 1. DNA for the CDR3: TGTGCCAGCAGTGGACAGGGTTACAATGAGCAGTTCTTC. Protein: CASSGQGYNEQFF.

The rearrangement joins TRBV20-1 to TRBJ2-1, with TRBD1 matching over 8 bases. Germline V gene lookup returns CDR1 DFQATT and CDR2 SNEGSKA (reference sequence). The V segment lost 3 bases and the J segment 6 bases; nucleotides outside the gene matches: 1. CDR3 length: 12 residues. The CDR3 DNA follows: TGCAGTGCTAGGACAGGGGTCAATGAGCAGTTCTTC. Translated, it gives CSARTGVNEQFF.

In its sample, this clonotype was seen a few times. This chain joins TRBV6-1 and TRBJ2-2; 12 nucleotides match TRBD2. V gave up 4 bases and J gave up 7 bases; unmatched junction bases: 7. This CDR3 has 16 residues. Germline values: CDR1 MNHNS, CDR2 SASEGT. The CDR3 is CASSGGLAGRDGELFF. The DNA for the CDR3 is TGTGCCAGCAGTGGCGGACTAGCGGGAAGGGACGGGGAGCTGTTTTTT.

The rearrangement joins TRBV19 to TRBJ2-7; D is undetermined. This CDR3 is 13 amino acids long. Germline V lookup: CDR1 LNHDA, CDR2 SQIVND (reference sequence). Trimming shortened V by 1 base and J by 2 bases, and 6 bases separated the two germline ends. In DNA form, the CDR3 reads TGTGCCAGTAGTATAGGCCGACCCTACGAGCAGTACTTC. This translates into CASSIGRPYEQYF.

The chain is built from TRBV20-1 and TRBJ2-7, with a possible D match to TRBD2 (6 bases). This CDR3 spans 15 amino acids. The germline gives CDR1 DFQATT, CDR2 SNEGSKA (reference sequence). V lost 1 base, J lost 4 bases, and 17 bases lay in between. DNA of the CDR3: TGCAGTGCTAGAGCCTCCGGGGGAAGGAGGTACGAGCAGTACTTC. Protein: CSARASGGRRYEQYF.

The chain carries TRBV11-3 and TRBJ2-7; 8 nucleotides agree with TRBD2. This CDR3 comprises 11 residues. Germline V lookup: CDR1 SGHNT, CDR2 YENEEA. V was clipped by 8 bases and J by 4 bases; unmatched bases: 1. The CDR3 reads CASREGYEQYF. CDR3 DNA sequence: TGTGCCAGCCGGGAGGGGTACGAGCAGTACTTC.

This clonotype appeared a single time. The chain couples TRBV5-1 to TRBJ2-7; 7 bases map to TRBD1. Losses at the gene ends were 4 bases for V and 0 bases for J; bases not matched to a gene: 4. The CDR3 is 14 residues long. The germline V gene encodes CDR1 SGHRS and CDR2 YFSETQ. CDR3 bases: TGCGCCAGCAGCGCGACAGGGAGCTCCTACGAGCAGTACTTC. It translates to CASSATGSSYEQYF.

In its sample, this clonotype is medium-sized. The chain recombines TRBV7-8 with TRBJ1-6; D gene ambiguous. This CDR3 has 12 amino acids. V lost 5 bases to trimming and J lost 3 bases, with 2 bases between them. Looked up from germline, CDR1 is SGHVS and CDR2 is FQNEAQ. CDR3 sequence: CASSLYNSPLHF. The CDR3 nucleotides read TGTGCCAGCAGCCTCTATAATTCACCCCTCCACTTT.

This clonotype is categorized as large. The chain uses TRBV4-1 and TRBJ2-1, with TRBD2 matching 8 bases. Germline CDR1 and CDR2: MGHRA and YSYEKL. This CDR3 has 15 residues. V lost 3 bases to trimming and J lost 6 bases; unmatched junction nucleotides: 7. CDR3 region: CASSQSGTRGNEQFF. CDR3 DNA: TGCGCCAGCAGCCAGTCCGGGACTAGGGGCAATGAGCAGTTCTTC.